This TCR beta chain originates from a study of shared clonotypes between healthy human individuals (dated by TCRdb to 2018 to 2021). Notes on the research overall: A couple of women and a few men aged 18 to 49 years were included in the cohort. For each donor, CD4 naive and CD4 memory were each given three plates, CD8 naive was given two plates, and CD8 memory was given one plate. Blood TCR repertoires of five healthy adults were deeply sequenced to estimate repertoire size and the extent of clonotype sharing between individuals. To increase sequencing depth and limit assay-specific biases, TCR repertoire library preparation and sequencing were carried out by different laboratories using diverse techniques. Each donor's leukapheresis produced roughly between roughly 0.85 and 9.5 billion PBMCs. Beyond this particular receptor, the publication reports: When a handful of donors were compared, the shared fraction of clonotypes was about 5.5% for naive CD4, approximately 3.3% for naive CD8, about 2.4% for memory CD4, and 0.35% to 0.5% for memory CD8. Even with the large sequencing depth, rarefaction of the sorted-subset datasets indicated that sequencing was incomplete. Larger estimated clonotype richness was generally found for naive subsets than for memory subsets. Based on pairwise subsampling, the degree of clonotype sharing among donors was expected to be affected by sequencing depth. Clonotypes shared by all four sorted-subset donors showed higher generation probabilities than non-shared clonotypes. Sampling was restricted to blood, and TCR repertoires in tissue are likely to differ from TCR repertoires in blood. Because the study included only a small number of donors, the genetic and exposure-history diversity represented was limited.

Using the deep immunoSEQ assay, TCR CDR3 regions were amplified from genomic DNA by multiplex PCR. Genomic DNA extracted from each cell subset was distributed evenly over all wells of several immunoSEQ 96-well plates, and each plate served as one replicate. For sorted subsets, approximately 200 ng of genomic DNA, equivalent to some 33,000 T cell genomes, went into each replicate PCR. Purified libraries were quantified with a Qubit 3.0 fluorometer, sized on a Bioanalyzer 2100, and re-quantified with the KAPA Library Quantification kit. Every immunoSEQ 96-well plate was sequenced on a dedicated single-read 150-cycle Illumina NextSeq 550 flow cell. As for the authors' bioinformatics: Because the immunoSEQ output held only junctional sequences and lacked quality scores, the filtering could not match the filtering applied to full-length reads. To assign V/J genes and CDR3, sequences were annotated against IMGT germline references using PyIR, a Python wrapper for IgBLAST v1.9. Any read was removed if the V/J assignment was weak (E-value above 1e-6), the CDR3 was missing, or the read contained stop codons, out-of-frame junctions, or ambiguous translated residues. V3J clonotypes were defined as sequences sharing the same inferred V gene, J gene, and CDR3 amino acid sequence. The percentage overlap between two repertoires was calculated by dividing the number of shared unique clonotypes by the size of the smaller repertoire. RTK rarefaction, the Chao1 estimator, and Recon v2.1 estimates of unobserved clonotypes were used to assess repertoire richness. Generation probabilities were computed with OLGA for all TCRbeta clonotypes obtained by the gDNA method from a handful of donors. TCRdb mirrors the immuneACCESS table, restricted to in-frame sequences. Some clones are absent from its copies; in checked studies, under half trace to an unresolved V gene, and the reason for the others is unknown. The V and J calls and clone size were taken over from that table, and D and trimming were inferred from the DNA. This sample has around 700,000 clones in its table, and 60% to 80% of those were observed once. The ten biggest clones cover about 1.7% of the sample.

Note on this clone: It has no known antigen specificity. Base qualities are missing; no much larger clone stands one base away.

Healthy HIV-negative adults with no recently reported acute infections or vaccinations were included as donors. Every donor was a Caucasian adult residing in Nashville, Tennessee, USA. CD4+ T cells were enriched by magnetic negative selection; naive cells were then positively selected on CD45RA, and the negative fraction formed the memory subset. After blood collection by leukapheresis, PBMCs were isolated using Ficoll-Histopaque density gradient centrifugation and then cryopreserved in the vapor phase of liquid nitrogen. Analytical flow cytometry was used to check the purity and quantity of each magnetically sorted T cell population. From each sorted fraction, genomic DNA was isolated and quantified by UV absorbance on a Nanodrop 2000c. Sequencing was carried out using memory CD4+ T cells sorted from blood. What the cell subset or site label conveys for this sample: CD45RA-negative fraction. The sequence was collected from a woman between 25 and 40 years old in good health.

The DNA sequence reads TGTGCCAGCTCACGGACTAGCGGGGAATACAATGAGCAGTTCTTC. The translation is CASSRTSGEYNEQFF. The chain couples TRBV18 to TRBJ2-1; 12 of the junction bases match TRBD2. Trimming removed 4 bases from V and 4 bases from J; the gene matches leave 2 bases unexplained. Its CDR3 holds 15 amino acids, cysteine through phenylalanine. CDR3 DNA only is kept here, 45 bases in frame from base 1. The germline V gene encodes CDR1 KGHSH and CDR2 LQKENI.